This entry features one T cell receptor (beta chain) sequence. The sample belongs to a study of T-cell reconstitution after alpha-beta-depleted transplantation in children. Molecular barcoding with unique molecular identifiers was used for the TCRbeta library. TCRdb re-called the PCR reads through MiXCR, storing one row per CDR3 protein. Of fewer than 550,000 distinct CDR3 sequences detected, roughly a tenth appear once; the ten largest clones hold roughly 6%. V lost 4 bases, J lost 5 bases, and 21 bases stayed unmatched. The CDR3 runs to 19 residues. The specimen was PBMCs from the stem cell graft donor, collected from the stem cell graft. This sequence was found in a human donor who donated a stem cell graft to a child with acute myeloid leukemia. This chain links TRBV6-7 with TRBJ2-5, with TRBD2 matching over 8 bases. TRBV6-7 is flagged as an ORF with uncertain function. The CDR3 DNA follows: TGTGCCAGCAGTTCGGGGGGGCCGGCTAGCGGAGAATGGGGGGAGACCCAGTACTTC. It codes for CASSSGGPASGEWGETQYF.